This is a list of T cell receptor beta chains from one sample in a study of T cell changes during pregnancy in multiple sclerosis. TCRdb keeps only in-frame clones here, not all; method: immunoSEQ multiplex PCR. This sample carries about 72,000 clones, roughly nine tenths of them seen once, and the ten largest clones take 1.5% to 2%. The source was peripheral blood, collected in the first trimester of pregnancy. The receptor set was obtained from a female donor in good health, enrolled as a control in a pregnancy study. Each CDR3 is given with its conserved first and last residue. The D gene is left open where the match is weak. Expanded clones are given a class, and other clones once, few, many or no size at all.

clone_size	v_call	d_call	j_call	cdr3_nt	cdr3_aa
NA	TRBV7-9	TRBD1	TRBJ2-1	TGTGCCAGCAGCCCTGTCGGACAGGACGTTAGTGAGCAGTTCTTC	CASSPVGQDVSEQFF
NA	TRBV7-8	TRBD1	TRBJ2-7	TGTGCCAGCAGCGTTACCTTGACAGGGAAGATGTACGAGCAGTACTTC	CASSVTLTGKMYEQYF
NA	TRBV5-1	NA	TRBJ1-1	TGCGCCAGCAGCTTAATTCAGATACCGAACACTGAAGCTTTCTTT	CASSLIQIPNTEAFF
NA	TRBV4-1	NA	TRBJ1-2	TGCGCCAGCAGCCAAGGTGGTTGGGCACGACCCTATGGCTACACCTTC	CASSQGGWARPYGYTF
NA	TRBV9	TRBD2	TRBJ2-1	TGTGCCAGCGGCCGGGCGGGAGGTGTACTTGAGCAGTTCTTC	CASGRAGGVLEQFF
NA	TRBV27	TRBD2	TRBJ2-1	TGTGCCAGCAGTTTGACTAGCGGGAATGGGAATGAGCAGTTCTTC	CASSLTSGNGNEQFF
NA	TRBV7-8	TRBD1	TRBJ2-7	TGTGCCAGCAGCTCTGAGACAGGGCCCTACGAGCAGTACTTC	CASSSETGPYEQYF
once	TRBV11-2	NA	TRBJ2-5	TGTGCCAGCAGCTTAGTTACAGGGTTGGTAGAGACCCAGTACTTC	CASSLVTGLVETQYF
NA	TRBV2	TRBD1	TRBJ2-2	TGTGCCAGCACCATAGACAGGGGCAACACCGGGGAGCTGTTTTTT	CASTIDRGNTGELFF
NA	TRBV4-1	NA	TRBJ2-1	TGCGCCAGCAGCCAAGTGGTAGCGGACCCCTACAATGAGCAGTTCTTC	CASSQVVADPYNEQFF
NA	TRBV4-1	TRBD1	TRBJ2-1	TGCGCCAGCAGCCAAGGAGTGAGGGGGCCTGACAATGAGCAGTTCTTC	CASSQGVRGPDNEQFF
NA	TRBV15	NA	TRBJ2-7	TGTGCCACCAGCAGAGCCCCCACGGGCTCCTACGAGCAGTACTTC	CATSRAPTGSYEQYF
once	TRBV6-1	NA	TRBJ2-7	TGTGCCAGCAGTGAGTACGGCTACGAGCAGTACTTC	CASSEYGYEQYF
once	TRBV6-5	NA	TRBJ1-1	TGTGCCAGCACCCTAACTCAGGGGAACACTGAAGCTTTCTTT	CASTLTQGNTEAFF
NA	TRBV6-1	TRBD1	TRBJ2-6	TGTGCCAGCATCGAGGGGGCGGCCGGGGCCAACGTCCTGACTTTC	CASIEGAAGANVLTF
NA	TRBV10-3	TRBD2	TRBJ2-1	TGTGCCTCAGAAGCGGGACTAGGGGCCCATGAGCAGTTCTTC	CASEAGLGAHEQFF
NA	TRBV30	TRBD1	TRBJ1-6	TGTGCCTGGAGTGGAGGACAGGGATTACTCTCCTATAATTCACCCCTCCACTTT	CAWSGGQGLLSYNSPLHF
NA	TRBV2	NA	TRBJ2-2	TGTGCCAGCAGTGAAGAGGGGGCCGGGGAGCTGTTTTTT	CASSEEGAGELFF
many	TRBV11-2	NA	TRBJ1-2	TGTGCCAGCAGCCTAGGTCTTAACTATGGCTACACCTTC	CASSLGLNYGYTF
NA	TRBV7-2	NA	TRBJ2-7	TGTGCCAGCAGCTTAGTCCGGGGAGACGAGCAGTACTTC	CASSLVRGDEQYF
NA	TRBV13	TRBD2	TRBJ2-5	TGTGCCAGCAGCCAACGACTAGCGGGATGGGAGACCCAGTACTTC	CASSQRLAGWETQYF
NA	TRBV5-6	NA	TRBJ2-1	TGTGCCAGCAGCTTGGGGACGACTACCATCGGAGGGCAGTTCTTC	CASSLGTTTIGGQFF
NA	TRBV7-9	NA	TRBJ2-6	TGTGCCAGCAGCTTAGGGTCAGGGGGGCCTGGGGCCAACGTCCTGACTTTC	CASSLGSGGPGANVLTF
NA	TRBV5-1	NA	TRBJ2-7	TGCGCCAGCAGCTTGGGCGCCTCCTACGAGCAGTACTTC	CASSLGASYEQYF
NA	TRBV2	NA	TRBJ2-3	TGTGCCAGCAGTGAAGATCGGCTAGCGACAGATACGCAGTATTTT	CASSEDRLATDTQYF
NA	TRBV6-5	NA	TRBJ1-5	TGTGCCAGCAGTCGGGGGAAAAGCAATCAGCCCCAGCATTTT	CASSRGKSNQPQHF
NA	TRBV4-1	TRBD2	TRBJ2-3	TGCGCCAGCAGCCAAGAGGGGGGTAGCGGGAGCGGCACAGATACGCAGTATTTT	CASSQEGGSGSGTDTQYF
NA	TRBV5-1	NA	TRBJ2-5	TGCGCCAGCAGCCAGCAACGGACAGTCCAAGAGACCCAGTACTTC	CASSQQRTVQETQYF
NA	TRBV4-1	TRBD1	TRBJ1-4	TGCGCCAGCAGCCAAGATCTGGGGACAGGATCCTACTTT	CASSQDLGTGSYF
NA	TRBV19	NA	TRBJ2-7	TGTGCCAGTAGGAGGGAAGGAGGGGCCTACGAGCAGTACTTC	CASRREGGAYEQYF
once	TRBV6-1	NA	TRBJ1-5	TGTGCCAGCAGTGAAGCGCTAGGACTGCTCGATCAGCCCCAGCATTTT	CASSEALGLLDQPQHF
NA	TRBV4-1	TRBD1	TRBJ1-1	TGCGCCAGCAGCCAAGACCCCGGGACAGGGCCCACTGAAGCTTTCTTT	CASSQDPGTGPTEAFF
NA	TRBV5-1	NA	TRBJ1-2	TGCGCCAGCAGCTTGGCCGGTATCGATGGCTACACCTTC	CASSLAGIDGYTF
NA	TRBV28	TRBD2	TRBJ2-3	TGTGCCAGCAGTTTATTTACTAGCGGGAGGGCACGAGATACGCAGTATTTT	CASSLFTSGRARDTQYF
NA	TRBV27	TRBD2	TRBJ2-1	TGTGCCAGCAGTTATAGCGGGTTCTACAATGAGCAGTTCTTC	CASSYSGFYNEQFF
NA	TRBV5-1	NA	TRBJ2-2	TGCGCCACCCGGGACACAGGAGGTGCCGGGGAGCTGTTTTTT	CATRDTGGAGELFF
NA	TRBV5-1	NA	TRBJ2-7	TGCGCCAGCAGCTTGGGCCTCAATATCGGGGGAAACGGGATTTCCTACGAGCAGTACTTC	CASSLGLNIGGNGISYEQYF
once	TRBV7-2	TRBD2	TRBJ2-1	TGTGCCAGCAGCTTAGAGGCTAGCGGGGGCTCTGAGCAGTTCTTC	CASSLEASGGSEQFF
NA	TRBV28	TRBD1	TRBJ2-7	TGTGCCAGCAGTTTGAGGGACAGGGGGCGGCACGAGCAGTACTTC	CASSLRDRGRHEQYF
NA	TRBV12-5	NA	TRBJ1-2	TGTGCTAGTGGTTTGGGGGGCCCCCTCACCTTC	CASGLGGPLTF
NA	TRBV18	NA	TRBJ1-5	TGTGCCAGCTCACCACAGGGGCCCGGAGATCAGCCCCAGCATTTT	CASSPQGPGDQPQHF
NA	TRBV5-6	NA	TRBJ1-2	TGTGCCAGCAGCCTCAGGGGCCTTCCAAACTATGGCTACACCTTC	CASSLRGLPNYGYTF
NA	TRBV2	NA	TRBJ1-1	TGTGCCAGCAGAGGACAGCCCATTGGGAACACTGAAGCTTTCTTT	CASRGQPIGNTEAFF
NA	TRBV9	NA	TRBJ2-3	TGTGCCAGCAGCGTAGTTGGACAGAACACAGATACGCAGTATTTT	CASSVVGQNTDTQYF
NA	TRBV2	TRBD1	TRBJ2-3	TGTGCCAGCAGCAAGGACAGGCAAGCAGATACGCAGTATTTT	CASSKDRQADTQYF
NA	TRBV28	NA	TRBJ2-5	TGTGCCAGCAGTTTATCGGCGGGAAAAGGGGAGACCCAGTACTTC	CASSLSAGKGETQYF
NA	TRBV5-1	TRBD2	TRBJ2-5	TGCGCCAGCAGCTTGGGCGGGAGGAGTGGCCAAGAGACCCAGTACTTC	CASSLGGRSGQETQYF
NA	TRBV25-1	TRBD1	TRBJ2-4	TGTGCCAGCAGTGAATCTGGACAGGGATGGGGCAAAAACATTCAGTACTTC	CASSESGQGWGKNIQYF
NA	TRBV5-1	TRBD1	TRBJ2-1	TGCGCCAGCAGCTTTGGACAGGGTGGGAATGAGCAGTTCTTC	CASSFGQGGNEQFF
NA	TRBV4-1	TRBD2	TRBJ2-3	TGCGCCAGCAGCCAAGGGAGTAGCGGGAGGAGGGGAGATACGCAGTATTTT	CASSQGSSGRRGDTQYF
NA	TRBV6-5	NA	TRBJ2-7	TGTGCCAGCAGCATAGCCGGGAGCTCCTACGAGCAGTACTTC	CASSIAGSSYEQYF
NA	TRBV14	TRBD2	TRBJ2-5	TGTGCCAGCAGCCAAGGGATTAGAAGTAGCGGGTACCAAGAGACCCAGTACTTC	CASSQGIRSSGYQETQYF
NA	TRBV13	TRBD2	TRBJ2-3	TGTGCCAGCAGCTTAAGCGGGAGAGATACGCAGTATTTT	CASSLSGRDTQYF
NA	TRBV27	NA	TRBJ2-3	TGTGCTACCCGCGTTCCATTCACAGATACGCAGTATTTT	CATRVPFTDTQYF